The 7 T cell receptor beta chains below all came from one sample that was sequenced in a study of shared clonotypes between healthy human individuals (dated by TCRdb to about 2020). Libraries were built with the immunoSEQ multiplex PCR assay. TCRdb limited this immuneACCESS table to in-frame rearrangements with V and J called. A share of clones is missing; checked studies link under half to unresolved V genes, and the rest is unexplained. In all, the sample holds roughly 1,500,000 clones, and 95% to 99% of those were seen once. The ten largest clones take up 0.4% to 0.45% of the sample. The sample was naive CD4+ T cells sorted from blood. The cell subset or site tag for this specimen amounts to: CD45RA+ positively selected. These receptors were obtained from a man under 40 in good health.

The rearrangement uses TRBV27 and TRBJ2-7; 7 bases are shared with TRBD1. Trimming at V came to 3 bases and at J to 0 bases, leaving 11 bases not matched to a gene. Germline V gene sequence: CDR1 MNHEY, CDR2 SMNVEV (reference sequence). The CDR3 has 17 amino acids. The CDR3 region has the DNA TGTGCCAGCAGTTTGCGAAGAACAGGGGACATCTCCTACGAGCAGTACTTC. Encoded protein: CASSLRRTGDISYEQYF.

In its sample, this clone was seen once. The rearrangement uses TRBV7-8 and TRBJ2-1; perhaps D is TRBD1 or TRBD2 (6 bases each). The germline gives CDR1 SGHVS, CDR2 FQNEAQ. Trimming took off 4 bases at V and 7 bases at J, with 11 bases between the two ends. The CDR3 covers 13 residues. The chain's CDR3 is CASSWQGGNEQFF. As DNA, the CDR3 is TGTGCCAGCAGCTGGCAAGGGGGGAATGAGCAGTTCTTC.

The chain links TRBV18 to TRBJ2-3; no clear D. The CDR3 is 15 residues long. Germline V gene data show CDR1 as KGHSH and CDR2 as LQKENI. Trimming removed 4 bases at V and 1 base at J, with 12 bases between. The CDR3 region is CASSLQHPGTDTQYF. CDR3 nucleotides: TGTGCCAGCTCACTTCAACATCCCGGCACAGATACGCAGTATTTT.

The chain is built from TRBV9 and TRBJ2-1, with TRBD2 matching 9 bases. The CDR3 spans 16 residues. The germline V gene has CDR1 SGDLS and CDR2 YYNGEE. V lost 0 bases and J lost 6; bases outside the gene matches: 7. CDR3 bases: TGTGCCAGCAGCGTAGCTCTCCTAGCGGGACGCAATGAGCAGTTCTTC. Its translation: CASSVALLAGRNEQFF.

The chain employs TRBV4-1 and TRBJ2-2; a possible D gene is TRBD2 (6 bases). Germline V CDR1 and CDR2: MGHRA, YSYEKL. Trimming pared 9 bases from V and 1 base from J, leaving 12 bases between. This CDR3 region has 14 residues. CDR3 region: CARREEMNTGELFF. The CDR3 DNA is TGCGCCAGAAGGGAGGAAATGAACACCGGGGAGCTGTTTTTT.

This clone showed up just a few times. V gene TRBV6-1 combines with J gene TRBJ2-7; D gene unclear. The CDR3 contains 11 residues. V gave up 2 bases and J gave up 3 bases, with 2 bases separating them. CDR1 is MNHNS, CDR2 SASEGT, per germline. The CDR3 loop reads CASSEHYEQYF. Written as DNA, the CDR3 is TGTGCCAGCAGTGAACACTACGAGCAGTACTTC.

The genes are TRBV5-4 and TRBJ2-1, with 9 bases lining up with TRBD2. V lost 0 bases, J lost 10 bases, and 11 bases stayed unmatched. Germline V CDR1 and CDR2: SGHNT, YYREEE (reference sequence). The CDR3 sequence is 16 residues long. The CDR3 here is CASSLGASGNRGEQFF. CDR3 DNA sequence: TGTGCCAGCAGCTTGGGGGCTAGCGGGAACCGAGGCGAGCAGTTCTTC.